The entry that follows covers one T cell receptor beta chain sequence. The antigen is undetermined. This entry comes from a study of lymphopenia after photon versus proton radiotherapy. V was shortened by 3 bases and J by 2 bases, with 7 bases between the two germline ends. Per germline, CDR1 SGHNT and CDR2 YENEEA. This CDR3 spans 13 amino acids. Here immunoSEQ multiplex PCR was the method, and the copy in TCRdb shows in-frame clones only, minus some. This table holds under 20,000 clones, 80% to 95% found once. Study conclusions and caveats: After lymphocyte nadir, photon-treated repertoires showed oligoclonal expansion, especially CD8+ Temra. Survival link was tested only in deceased patients; proton benefit remains a possibility. Larger post-nadir TCR diversity loss correlated inversely with survival in deceased patients. Relative stability marked proton patients; photon patients lost diversity and naive cells.

The rearrangement links TRBV11-3 to TRBJ2-5; no clear D. The clonotype originates from a man between 60 and 70 years old with pancreatic cancer. This specimen was peripheral blood, taken from a patient treated with photon-based radiotherapy. This CDR3 is CASSFGPQETQYF. In DNA, the CDR3 is TGTGCCAGCAGCTTTGGACCGCAAGAGACCCAGTACTTC.